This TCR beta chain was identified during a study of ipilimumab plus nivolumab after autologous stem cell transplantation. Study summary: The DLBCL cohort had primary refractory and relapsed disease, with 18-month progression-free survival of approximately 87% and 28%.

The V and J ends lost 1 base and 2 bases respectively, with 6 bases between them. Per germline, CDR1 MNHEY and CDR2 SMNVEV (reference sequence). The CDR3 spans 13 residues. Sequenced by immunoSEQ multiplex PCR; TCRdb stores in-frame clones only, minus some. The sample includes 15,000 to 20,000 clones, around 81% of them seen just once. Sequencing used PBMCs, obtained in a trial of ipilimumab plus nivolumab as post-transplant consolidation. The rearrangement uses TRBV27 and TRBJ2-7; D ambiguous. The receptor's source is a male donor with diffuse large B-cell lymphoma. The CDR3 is CASSLLGTYEQYF. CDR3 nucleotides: TGTGCCAGCAGTTTATTGGGTACCTACGAGCAGTACTTC.